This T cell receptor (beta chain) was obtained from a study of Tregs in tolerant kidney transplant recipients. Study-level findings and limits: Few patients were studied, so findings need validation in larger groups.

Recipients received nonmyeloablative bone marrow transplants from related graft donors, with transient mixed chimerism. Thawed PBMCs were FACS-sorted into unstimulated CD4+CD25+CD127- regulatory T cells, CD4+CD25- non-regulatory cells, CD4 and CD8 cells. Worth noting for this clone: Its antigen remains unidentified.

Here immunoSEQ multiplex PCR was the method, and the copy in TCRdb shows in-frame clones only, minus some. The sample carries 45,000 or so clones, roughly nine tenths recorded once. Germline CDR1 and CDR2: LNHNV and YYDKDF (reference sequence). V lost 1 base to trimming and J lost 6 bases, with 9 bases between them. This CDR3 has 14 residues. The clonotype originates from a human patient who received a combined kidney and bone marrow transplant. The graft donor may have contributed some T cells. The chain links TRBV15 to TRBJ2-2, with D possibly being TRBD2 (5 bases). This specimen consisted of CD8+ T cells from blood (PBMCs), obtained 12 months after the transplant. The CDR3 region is CATSRGKAAGELFF. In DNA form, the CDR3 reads TGTGCCACCAGCAGAGGGAAAGCGGCCGGGGAGCTGTTTTTT.